This T cell receptor beta chain derives from a study of PD-1 blockade in classical Hodgkin lymphoma. Whole-study findings and limits: What caused the repertoire differences, perhaps disease activity or prior therapy, remains undefined. Healthy donors were reported to have higher baseline TCR diversity than newly diagnosed patients.

Libraries were prepared by immunoSEQ multiplex PCR; TCRdb keeps only in-frame clonotypes and omits some of them. The repertoire holds around 10,000 clones, with 70% to 90% as singletons. CDR1 and CDR2 from the germline V gene are SGHRS and YFSETQ. V lost 0 bases to trimming and J lost 10 bases, with 8 bases between them. The CDR3 sequence is 12 residues long. Concerning this clone itself: Its antigen is undetermined.

Time point denoted: newly diagnosed, previously untreated cHL patient sample. PBMCs were thawed, and CD8+ T cells were then isolated from them by magnetic negative selection. The comparison group had newly diagnosed, previously untreated classical Hodgkin lymphoma. The chain links TRBV5-1 to TRBJ2-1; a possible D gene is TRBD1 (5 bases). The specimen was CD8+ T cells from blood. The receptor was derived from a human donor with classical Hodgkin lymphoma. The CDR3, as DNA: TGCGCCAGCAGCTTGGGTCGACAGGAGCAGTTCTTC. Translation: CASSLGRQEQFF.